This record covers a single T cell receptor (beta chain). Per the original data handling: By means of reference gene primer amplification, nucleated cell counts were estimated. The assay was immunoSEQ multiplex PCR, and TCRdb's table has in-frame clones only and misses some. That table is the source of V, J and clone size, and D and trimming were worked out from the DNA. The table has just over 6,000 clones, around nine tenths seen once. These data belong to a study of blood T cell repertoires in COVID-19. Overall study: Samples representing acute and convalescent COVID-19 were sourced from the United States, Italy and Spain.

J lost 9 bases, V lost 6 bases, and 5 bases had no gene match. Germline V gene data show CDR1 as SQVTM and CDR2 as ANQGSEA. The CDR3 sequence is 12 residues long. The receptor was derived from a human donor in a cohort sampled during active COVID-19. Sequencing was carried out using peripheral blood. The chain has TRBV29-1 and TRBJ2-1, with 10 bases that match TRBD2. Written as DNA, the CDR3 is TGCAGCGTCGAGGGACTAGCGATTGAGCAGTTCTTC. Its translation is CSVEGLAIEQFF.